This is a list of T cell receptor beta chains from one sample in a study of patients and donors after allogeneic stem cell transplantation. TCRdb called the RT-PCR reads again in MiXCR, with one record for every CDR3 protein. The profile shows 410,000 or so distinct CDR3 sequences, 16% of them singletons. Input material: blood, either unsorted or a sorted T cell fraction (not recorded which). Receptor source: a human donor who was either an allogeneic HSCT recipient or a stem cell or donor lymphocyte infusion donor (not recorded which). It is not recorded whose cells these are; they may come from a transplant donor. Both conserved end residues are part of each CDR3. The order of the fields is V gene, J gene, clone size, D gene, CDR3 protein, CDR3 DNA. The D gene is left open where the match is weak. Rows may omit the clone size; those that give it use once, few, many or a size class.

>TRBV11-2|TRBJ2-3|.|TRBD1
CASSSYRGHVTDTQYF
TGTGCCAGCAGCTCTTACAGGGGGCACGTCACAGATACGCAGTATTTT
>TRBV20-1|TRBJ1-1|many|.
CSASRGNTEAFF
TGCAGCGCCAGTCGGGGTAACACTGAAGCTTTCTTT
>TRBV5-6|TRBJ2-7|few|.
CASSSLTTRTAEEQYF
TGTGCCAGCAGCTCCTTAACTACCCGGACAGCTGAAGAGCAGTACTTC
>TRBV6-1|TRBJ2-4|.|TRBD2
CASSTGGLSIQYF
TGTGCCAGCAGTACGGGGGGGCTTAGCATTCAGTACTTC
>TRBV7-9|TRBJ1-6|.|.
CASSLAGTRYGSPLHF
TGTGCCAGCAGCTTGGCCGGGACAAGATATGGTTCACCCCTCCACTTT
>TRBV19|TRBJ1-1|few|.
CASSIGGRRNTEAFF
TGTGCCAGTAGTATCGGGGGACGGAGGAACACTGAAGCTTTCTTT
>TRBV20-1|TRBJ2-1|few|TRBD2
CSARRLAGGLVGEQFF
TGCAGTGCTCGACGACTAGCGGGAGGGCTTGTAGGTGAGCAGTTCTTC
>TRBV3-1|TRBJ2-3|.|.
CASSQVADISTDTQYF
TGTGCCAGCAGCCAAGTGGCGGACATTAGCACAGATACGCAGTATTTT
>TRBV15|TRBJ2-7|.|TRBD1
CATSTHFGQDYEQYF
TGTGCCACCAGCACCCACTTCGGACAGGACTACGAGCAGTACTTC
>TRBV7-2|TRBJ1-2|.|TRBD1
CASSYDRDGYTF
TGTGCCAGCAGCTACGACAGGGATGGCTACACCTTC
>TRBV24-1|TRBJ2-3|few|TRBD1
CATSETRTGGWTDTQYF
TGTGCCACCAGTGAAACGAGGACAGGGGGCTGGACAGATACGCAGTATTTT
>TRBV7-9|TRBJ1-6|.|.
CASTIRAGEPLHF
TGTGCCAGCACCATAAGGGCGGGTGAACCCCTCCACTTT
>TRBV12-3/TRBV12-4|TRBJ1-3|many|TRBD1
CASSFRGPGNTIYF
TGTGCCAGCAGTTTCAGGGGGCCTGGAAACACCATATATTTT
>TRBV29-1|TRBJ2-2|.|TRBD2
CSVRFDGLAGLSGELFF
TGCAGCGTTCGGTTTGATGGACTAGCGGGATTATCCGGGGAGCTGTTTTTT
>TRBV4-1|TRBJ1-6|.|.
CASSQDSLGAPLHF
TGCGCCAGCAGCCAAGATTCCCTTGGAGCACCCCTCCACTTT
>TRBV30|TRBJ2-4|.|.
CAWGGSAKNIQYF
TGTGCCTGGGGAGGGTCAGCCAAAAACATTCAGTACTTC
>TRBV11-1|TRBJ2-6|.|.
CASSLSERRQGSGANVLTF
TGTGCCAGCAGCTTAAGCGAGCGACGCCAGGGGAGTGGGGCCAACGTCCTGACTTTC
>TRBV29-1|TRBJ1-4|few|.
CSVAPGDPGEKLFF
TGCAGCGTTGCTCCCGGGGATCCGGGTGAAAAACTGTTTTTT
>TRBV9|TRBJ2-1|.|.
CASSVAGTNNEQFF
TGTGCCAGCAGCGTAGCGGGAACGAACAATGAGCAGTTCTTC
>TRBV18|TRBJ2-7|.|TRBD1
CASSIRTGGRSYEQYF
TGTGCCAGCTCAATTCGGACAGGGGGAAGGTCCTACGAGCAGTACTTC
>TRBV6-2/TRBV6-3|TRBJ2-7|.|.
CASSQGRYYEQYF
TGTGCCAGCAGCCAGGGACGGTATTACGAGCAGTACTTC
>TRBV6-1|TRBJ2-3|.|TRBD2
CASSESGRVTDTQYF
TGTGCCAGCAGCGAGAGCGGGAGGGTAACAGATACGCAGTATTTT
>TRBV10-3|TRBJ1-1|.|.
CAISETGIDTEAFF
TGTGCCATCAGTGAGACAGGGATCGACACTGAAGCTTTCTTT